This TCR beta chain was sequenced in a study of blood T cell repertoires in COVID-19. The overall study: COVID-19 samples, acute and convalescent, were from the United States, Italy and Spain. From T cells, B-cell-depleted T cells, or PBMCs came the material, which was cDNA or gDNA.

Germline CDR1 MDHEN, CDR2 SYDVKM. V shed 3 bases and J shed 3 bases, with 12 bases lying between them. The CDR3 length is 15 residues. With regard to this clone: Additional DNA sequences in this sample encode the identical CDR3.

Per the study methods: Reference gene primer amplification gave estimated nucleated cell counts. This table comes from immunoSEQ multiplex PCR, and its TCRdb copy is limited to in-frame clones, with some not included. D and trimming were read from the DNA, whereas the V and J calls and clone size are those reported in that table. Of about 260,000 clones listed, about four fifths are singletons. The chain has TRBV28 and TRBJ1-5; TRBD1 might be the D (6 bases). This sequence was found in a woman in her fifties or sixties who had recovered from COVID-19. The sample was peripheral blood. The CDR3 sequence: CASSLPGQSNQPQHF. In DNA form, the CDR3 reads TGTGCCAGCAGTTTGCCCGGACAGTCCAATCAGCCCCAGCATTTT. Based on the CDR3 plus reference TRBV28 and TRBJ1-5, the full variable domain is DVKVTQSSRYLVKRTGEKVFLECVQDMDHENMFWYRQDPGLGLRLIYFSYDVKMKEKGDIPEGYSVSREKKERFSLILESASTNQTSMYLCASSLPGQSNQPQHFGDGTRLSIL.